This entry concerns a single T cell receptor beta chain. Its specificity is not known. Excluded were patients having autoimmune disease history or systemic immunosuppression. Some clones are missing from TCRdb's copy, which holds only in-frame ones; the method was immunoSEQ multiplex PCR. The sample records around 100,000 clones, 75% to 95% being singletons. These data come from a study of OX40 agonist ivuxolimab in advanced cancers. Points from the study as a whole: Researchers report that CD8+ T cells had, on average, more expanded clones than CD4+.

Unmatched junction bases numbered 2, after V lost 5 bases and J lost 8 bases. Looked up from germline, CDR1 is SGHDT and CDR2 is YYEEEE. The CDR3 is 13 amino acids. The TCR originated in an adult with an advanced solid tumor such as melanoma, head and neck, liver or kidney cancer. The J gene is TRBJ2-1, the V gene TRBV5-6; 12 nucleotides align to TRBD2. Source: CD4+ or CD8+ T cells sorted from blood, taken in a trial of the OX40 agonist ivuxolimab. CDR3 protein: CASSPSGRDEQFF. Here the CDR3 DNA reads TGTGCCAGCAGTCCTAGCGGGAGGGATGAGCAGTTCTTC.